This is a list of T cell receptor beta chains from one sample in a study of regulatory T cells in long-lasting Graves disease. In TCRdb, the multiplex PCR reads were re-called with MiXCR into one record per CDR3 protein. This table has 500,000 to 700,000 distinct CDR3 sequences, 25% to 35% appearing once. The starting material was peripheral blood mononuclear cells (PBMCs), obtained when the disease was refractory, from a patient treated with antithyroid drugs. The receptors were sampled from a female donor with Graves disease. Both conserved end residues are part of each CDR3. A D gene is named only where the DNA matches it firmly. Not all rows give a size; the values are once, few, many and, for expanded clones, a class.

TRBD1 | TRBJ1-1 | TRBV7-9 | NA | TGTGCCAGCAGCAGGGACAGGGGGTTCACGAACACTGAAGCTTTCTTT | CASSRDRGFTNTEAFF
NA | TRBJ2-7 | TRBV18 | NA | TGTGCCAGCTCACCACCTACACGCAGCTACGAGCAGTACTTC | CASSPPTRSYEQYF
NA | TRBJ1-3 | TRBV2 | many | TGTGCCAGCAAGGTGATTGGAAACACCATATATTTT | CASKVIGNTIYF
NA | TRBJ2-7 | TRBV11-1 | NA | TGTGCCAGCAGCTTAGCGTTGACTCCTTCCTACGAGCAGTACTTC | CASSLALTPSYEQYF
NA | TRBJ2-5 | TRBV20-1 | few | TGCAGTGCTAGTCGTGACAGGTACCCCAAAGAGACCCAGTACTTC | CSASRDRYPKETQYF
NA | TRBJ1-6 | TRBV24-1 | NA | TGTGCCACCAGTGGGGCGCCCATCGGTTCACCCCTCCACTTT | CATSGAPIGSPLHF
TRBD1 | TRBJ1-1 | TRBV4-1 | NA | TGCGCCAGCAGTGGACAGGGTTACGCTGAAGCTTTCTTT | CASSGQGYAEAFF
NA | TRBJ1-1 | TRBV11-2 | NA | TGTGCCAGCACCCTCCGGAGGGCTGAATTTTACGACACTGAAGCTTTCTTT | CASTLRRAEFYDTEAFF
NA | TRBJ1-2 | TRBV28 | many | TGTGCCAGCAATTCCGCGGAAGCTAACTATGGCTACACCTTC | CASNSAEANYGYTF
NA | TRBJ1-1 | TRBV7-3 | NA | TGTGCCAGCAGCTTAACAGGTGGGGCCCTCACTGAAGCTTTCTTT | CASSLTGGALTEAFF
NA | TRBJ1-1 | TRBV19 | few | TGTGCCAGTAGTATAAACAGGGCGAACACTGAAGCTTTCTTT | CASSINRANTEAFF
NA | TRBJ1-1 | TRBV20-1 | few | TGCAGTGCTAGAGAGAGGGGAGTGGGGGTTGGCGACACTGAAGCTTTCTTT | CSARERGVGVGDTEAFF
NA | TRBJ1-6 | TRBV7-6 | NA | TGTGCCAGCAGCTTAGAAGGGCTTGGGGCTTCCCTCCACTTT | CASSLEGLGASLHF
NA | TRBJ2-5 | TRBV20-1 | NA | TGCAGTGCTAGATGGAGCGCATTCCAAGAGACCCAGTACTTC | CSARWSAFQETQYF
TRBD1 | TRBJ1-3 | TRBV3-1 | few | TGTGCCAGCAGCCTCACAGGGGAGGTGAACACCATATATTTT | CASSLTGEVNTIYF
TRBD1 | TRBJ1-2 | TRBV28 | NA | TGTGCCAGCAGTTTATCGGACAGGAGAGGGGTCTATGGCTACACCTTC | CASSLSDRRGVYGYTF
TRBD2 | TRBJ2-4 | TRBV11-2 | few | TGTGCCAGCAGCTTAGGGACTAGCAGTCTAGCCAAAAACATTCAGTACTTC | CASSLGTSSLAKNIQYF
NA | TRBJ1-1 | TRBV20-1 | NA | TGCAGTGCTAGACCGGATACAGCTGAAGCTTTCTTT | CSARPDTAEAFF
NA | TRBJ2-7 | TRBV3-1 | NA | TGTGCCAGCAGCTCAGAAGAGGGAGCGGGCACTTCCTACAAGCAGTACTTC | CASSSEEGAGTSYKQYF
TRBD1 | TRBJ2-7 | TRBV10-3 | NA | TGTGCCATCGGACAGGGGGCACCCTACGAGCAGTACTTC | CAIGQGAPYEQYF
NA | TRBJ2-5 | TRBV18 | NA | TGTGCCAGCTCACCACGAGCCTACCCAGGGGAGACCCAGTACTTC | CASSPRAYPGETQYF
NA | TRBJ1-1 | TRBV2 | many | TGTGCCAGCAGGGAAACAAGCGGGGGGGGCAGAACTGAAGCTTTCTTT | CASRETSGGGRTEAFF
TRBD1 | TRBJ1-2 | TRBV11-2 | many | TGTGCCAGCAGCTTCCGACAGGGACCTAACTATGGCTACACCTTC | CASSFRQGPNYGYTF
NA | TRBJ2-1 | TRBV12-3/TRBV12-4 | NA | TGTGCCAGCAGATTACATGACAGCAATGAGCAGTTCTTC | CASRLHDSNEQFF
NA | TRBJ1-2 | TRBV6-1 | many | TGTGCCAGCTCGGACCTGTCATACTATGGCTACACCTTC | CASSDLSYYGYTF
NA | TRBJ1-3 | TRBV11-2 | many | TGTGCCAGCAGCTTTGGAAACACCATATATTTT | CASSFGNTIYF
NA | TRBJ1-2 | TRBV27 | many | TGTGCCAGCAGTTTATCTCGGGCGACATCTAACTATGGCTACACCTTC | CASSLSRATSNYGYTF
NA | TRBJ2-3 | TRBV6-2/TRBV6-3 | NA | TGTGCCAGCAGTTACGCTACGGGGGCTCCTAGCACAGATACGCAGTATTTT | CASSYATGAPSTDTQYF
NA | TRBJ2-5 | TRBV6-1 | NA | TGTGCCAGCAGGAGACTAGGGTTAGAGACCCAGTACTTC | CASRRLGLETQYF
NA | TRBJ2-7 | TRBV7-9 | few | TGTGCCAGCAGCTCGATAGCCTACGAGCAGTACTTC | CASSSIAYEQYF
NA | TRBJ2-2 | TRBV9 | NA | TGTGCCAGCAGCGGGAACCCCGGCACGCCACTAACCGGGGAGCTGTTTTTT | CASSGNPGTPLTGELFF
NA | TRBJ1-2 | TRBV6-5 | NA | TGTGCCAGCAGTTCCGGGGCCCAGAACTATGGCTACACCTTC | CASSSGAQNYGYTF
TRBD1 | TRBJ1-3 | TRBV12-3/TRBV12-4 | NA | TGTGCCAGCAGTTTAGGACAGGGAAGCTCTGGAAACACCATATATTTT | CASSLGQGSSGNTIYF
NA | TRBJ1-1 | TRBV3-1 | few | TGTGCCAGCAGCCAACCGGGTGAAGCTTTCTTT | CASSQPGEAFF
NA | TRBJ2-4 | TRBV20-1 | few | TGCAGTGCTAGCGGCCCGGTGTTGAAAAACATTCAGTACTTC | CSASGPVLKNIQYF
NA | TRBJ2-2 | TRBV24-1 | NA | TGTGCCACCAGTGATTCACTCAGGACTTCAGGCCCCCAACACACCGGGGAGCTGTTTTTT | CATSDSLRTSGPQHTGELFF
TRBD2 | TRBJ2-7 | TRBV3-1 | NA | TGTGCCAGCAGCCGACTAGCGGGAGTTGTCGAGCAGTACTTC | CASSRLAGVVEQYF
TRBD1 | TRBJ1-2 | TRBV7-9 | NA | TGTGCCAGCAGCTTCCTTCCGGGACAGGGTTCTGGCTACACCTTC | CASSFLPGQGSGYTF
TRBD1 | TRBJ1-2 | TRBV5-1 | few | TGTGCCAGCAGCTTGCTTTTGGACAGGGACTATGGCTACACCTTC | CASSLLLDRDYGYTF
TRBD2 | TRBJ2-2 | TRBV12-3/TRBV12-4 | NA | TGTGCCAGCAGGGACCGCCGGACTAGCGGGAGTTTCGGGGAGCTGTTTTTT | CASRDRRTSGSFGELFF
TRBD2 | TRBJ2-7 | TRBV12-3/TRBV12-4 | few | TGTGCCAGCAGTTTCCCTTTTACTAGCGGGAGGGGCGAGCAGTACTTC | CASSFPFTSGRGEQYF
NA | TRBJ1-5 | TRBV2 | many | TGTGCCAGCAGTAACCTTGGAGGGACGGGAAATCAGCCCCAGCATTTT | CASSNLGGTGNQPQHF
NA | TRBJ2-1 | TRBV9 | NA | TGTGCCAGCAGCGTAGAAGAGACAGTCCATGAGCAGTTCTTC | CASSVEETVHEQFF
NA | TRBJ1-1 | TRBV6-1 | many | TGTGCCAGCAGCAATCCAGGAATCACTGAAGCTTTCTTT | CASSNPGITEAFF
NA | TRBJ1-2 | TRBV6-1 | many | TGTGCCAGCAGTTCCACAGGGAACTATGGCTACACCTTC | CASSSTGNYGYTF
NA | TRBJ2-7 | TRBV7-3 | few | TGTGCCAGCAGCTTAATTCCAGGGGCCTCCTACGAGCAGTACTTC | CASSLIPGASYEQYF
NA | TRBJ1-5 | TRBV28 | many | TGTGCCAGCAGCATCCCCTACACGGGGCGAGTAAATCAGCCCCAGCATTTT | CASSIPYTGRVNQPQHF
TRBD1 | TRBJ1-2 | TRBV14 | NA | TGTGCCAGCAGCCAAACAAGGGGGCCCCTTAGCGGCTACACCTTC | CASSQTRGPLSGYTF
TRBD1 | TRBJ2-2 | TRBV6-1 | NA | TGTGCCAGCAGACTAGGGACAGGGAGGACCGGGGAGCTGTTTTTT | CASRLGTGRTGELFF
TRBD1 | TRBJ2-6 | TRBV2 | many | TGTGCCAGCAGTGAGGACAGGGGGAGGGTCCTGACTTTC | CASSEDRGRVLTF
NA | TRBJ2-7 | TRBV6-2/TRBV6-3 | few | TGTGCCAGCAGTTACTCTACAGGGAGAGGGGACGAGCAGTACTTC | CASSYSTGRGDEQYF
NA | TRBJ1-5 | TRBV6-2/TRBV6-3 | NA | TGTGCCAGCAGTTACTCTGGCACAGGGCGACCGTGGGGCAATCAGCCCCAGCATTTT | CASSYSGTGRPWGNQPQHF
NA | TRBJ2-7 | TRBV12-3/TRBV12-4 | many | TGTGCCAGCAGTTTAGCGCACACCACATCCTACGAGCAGTACTTC | CASSLAHTTSYEQYF
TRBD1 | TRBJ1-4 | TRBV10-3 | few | TGTGCCATCAGTAGACAGGGGGCCCATAATGAAAAACTGTTTTTT | CAISRQGAHNEKLFF
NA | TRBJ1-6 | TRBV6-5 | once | TGTGCCAGCAGTTATAACACGGCCGTTAATTCACCCCTCCACTTT | CASSYNTAVNSPLHF
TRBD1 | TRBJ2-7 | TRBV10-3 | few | TGTGCCATCAGCGCCCCGGGACAGGGTCATAACGAGCAGTACTTC | CAISAPGQGHNEQYF
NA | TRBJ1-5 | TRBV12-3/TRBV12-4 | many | TGTGCCAGCAGTTTAGCGCGGCGTCAGCCCCAGCATTTT | CASSLARRQPQHF
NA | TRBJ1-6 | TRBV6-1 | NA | TGTGCCAGCAGTGGCCGCACTGGTTCACCCCTCCACTTT | CASSGRTGSPLHF
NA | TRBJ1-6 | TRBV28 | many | TGTGCCAGCAGTTATATACAGGACTATAATTCACCCCTCCACTTT | CASSYIQDYNSPLHF
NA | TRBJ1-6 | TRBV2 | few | TGTGCCAGCAGTGAAGGGGGGGCTATGGATTCACCCCTCCACTTT | CASSEGGAMDSPLHF